The clone carrying this T cell receptor (beta chain) was recorded many times. This entry belongs to a study of CD8+ T cells in alopecia areata. This CDR3 has 16 amino acids. The V gene end was trimmed by 1 base and the J gene end by 6 bases; junction bases not matched to a gene: 9. The germline CDR1 and CDR2 sequences are GTSNPN and SVGIG (reference sequence). Treatment specified: oral pan-JAK inhibitor, 5-10 mg twice daily. Once RNA had been extracted, it was reverse transcribed into cDNA to act as the sequencing template. The data were produced by immunoSEQ multiplex PCR, yet TCRdb's version contains in-frame clones alone and is incomplete. Found here are approximately 210,000 clones, 66% of them singletons; the top ten hold about 1.2%.

The V call is TRBV30, the J call TRBJ2-1, with TRBD2 identical over 10 bases. This clonotype was obtained from a human donor with alopecia areata. This material consisted of CD4+ T cells sorted from blood, taken between weeks 43 and 45, from a patient treated with tofacitinib. The CDR3: CAWSEKRGGRPNEQFF. The CDR3 bases are TGTGCCTGGAGTGAAAAGCGGGGGGGCCGTCCCAATGAGCAGTTCTTC.